The 11 T cell receptor beta chains below all came from one sample that was sequenced in a study of monozygotic twins with inflammatory bowel disease. Each CDR3 protein gets one entry in TCRdb, which reprocessed the 5' RACE reads and gives no DNA. Recorded for this sample: 150,000 to 200,000 distinct CDR3 sequences. The sequenced sample was blood. The receptors originated from a human donor with ulcerative colitis or Crohn's disease, or a healthy co-twin of an affected twin (not recorded which).

The chain recombines TRBV29-1 with TRBJ2-6; TCRdb selects TRBD2, and the lack of DNA leaves this call unchecked. Germline values: CDR1 SQVTM, CDR2 ANQGSEA. This CDR3 is built from 17 residues. This CDR3 reads CSVGQAGIDSGANVLTF.

V gene TRBV29-1 combines with J gene TRBJ2-1; the TCRdb call, TRBD2, lacks DNA for checking. CDR3 length equals 17 residues. Germline values: CDR1 SQVTM, CDR2 ANQGSEA. The chain's CDR3 is CSVEGSEAGLSYNEQFF.

The chain recombines TRBV6-2 or TRBV6-3 with TRBJ2-1. The germline V gene encodes CDR1 MNHEY and CDR2 SVGEGT. CDR3 length: 12 residues. The CDR3 spells CASRTLGNVQFF.

The V call is TRBV4-2, the J call TRBJ2-5; without DNA, the TCRdb call of TRBD2 cannot be checked. Germline values: CDR1 LGHNA, CDR2 YNFKEQ. The CDR3 is 16 amino acids. CDR3 protein: CASSQEWLAGGETQYF.

The chain employs TRBV29-1 and TRBJ2-1; TCRdb lists TRBD2, though no DNA is available to test this call. CDR3 length equals 16 residues. Germline V gene data show CDR1 as SQVTM and CDR2 as ANQGSEA. This CDR3 reads CSVEGGPSGAYNEQFF.

The V call is TRBV7-3, the J call TRBJ2-2; TCRdb outputs TRBD1, but without DNA this stays unchecked. In germline, CDR1 is SGHTA, CDR2 FQGTGA. The CDR3 consists of 13 residues. Here the CDR3 reads CASSLRTTGELFF. The full variable domain, in which reference TRBV7-3 and TRBJ2-2 provide the parts outside the CDR3, is GAGVSQTPSNKVTEKGKYVELRCDPISGHTALYWYRQSLGQGPEFLIYFQGTGAADDSGLPNDRFFAVRPEGSVSTLKIQRTERGDSAVYLCASSLRTTGELFFGEGSRLTVL.

The chain employs TRBV5-1 and TRBJ2-6; TCRdb proposes TRBD2, but this gene call is untestable without DNA. The germline gives CDR1 SGHRS, CDR2 YFSETQ. CDR3 length equals 18 residues. CDR3 protein: CASSLRLAGGPRANVLTF. Variable domain in full (rest from reference TRBV5-1 and TRBJ2-6): KAGVTQTPRYLIKTRGQQVTLSCSPISGHRSVSWYQQTPGQGLQFLFEYFSETQRNKGNFPGRFSGRQFSNSRSEMNVSTLELGDSALYLCASSLRLAGGPRANVLTFGAGSRLTVL.

This sequence joins TRBV7-9 and TRBJ2-2; TCRdb names TRBD2, which stays unverified in the absence of DNA. The CDR3 runs 14 residues. Germline lookup yields CDR1 SEHNR and CDR2 FQNEAQ (reference sequence). This CDR3 reads CASSPWTSGGELFF.

This chain uses TRBV29-1 with TRBJ2-1; TCRdb's D call, TRBD2, is unchecked because there is no DNA. Germline CDR1 and CDR2: SQVTM and ANQGSEA. The CDR3 runs to 16 residues. CDR3 in amino acids: CSVEGVSGNSYNEQFF.

V and J are TRBV2 and TRBJ2-7; without DNA, the TCRdb call of TRBD1 cannot be checked. Germline values: CDR1 SNHLY, CDR2 FYNNEI. The CDR3 consists of 15 residues. The CDR3 reads CASSETKGLGYEQYF.

V usage is TRBV3-1 and J usage is TRBJ2-2. The CDR3 consists of 13 residues. In germline, CDR1 is LGHDT, CDR2 YNNKEL (reference sequence). The CDR3 sequence is CASSPLASGELFF.